The 8 T cell receptor beta chains reported below all come from one sample, sequenced in a study of control samples from healthy donors and cancer patients. Measured with immunoSEQ multiplex PCR; TCRdb has only the in-frame clones, and not every one. The table records approximately 46,000 clones, around 90% of them present only once. What was sequenced was PBMCs. The receptor set was obtained from a man aged 30-40 years with colorectal cancer.

This clone was counted a single time. The chain carries TRBV10-2 and TRBJ2-2; 10 positions agree with TRBD2. J was trimmed by 6 bases and V by 10 bases; bases with no gene match: 11. The CDR3 loop spans 15 amino acids. Germline V gives CDR1 WSHSY, CDR2 SAAADI. The DNA for the CDR3 is TGCGCCATCCTAGAGATAGCGGGGGGCTCCGGGGAGCTGTTTTTT. It yields the protein CAILEIAGGSGELFF.

V gene TRBV7-9 combines with J gene TRBJ2-7; D is possibly TRBD2 (7 bases). From germline, CDR1 is SEHNR and CDR2 FQNEAQ (reference sequence). This CDR3 is 16 amino acids long. With 5 bases removed from V and 4 bases from J, the gap between germline ends came to 21 bases. CDR3 residues: CASSPTGGGPGYEQYF. CDR3 DNA sequence: TGTGCCAGCAGCCCCACTGGGGGGGGGCCGGGGTACGAGCAGTACTTC.

The rearrangement links TRBV4-2 to TRBJ2-5, with 10 nucleotides matching TRBD1. The V gene's germline CDR1 is LGHNA and CDR2 YNFKEQ. With 2 bases clipped from V and 5 bases from J, the junction kept 5 bases outside the gene matches. The length of the CDR3 is 15 residues. CDR3 sequence: CASSQPGQGSETQYF. As DNA, the CDR3 is TGTGCCAGCAGCCAACCGGGACAGGGGTCGGAGACCCAGTACTTC.

The V and J genes are TRBV4-1 and TRBJ1-4; perhaps TRBD1 as D (5 bases). The CDR3 runs to 16 residues. The V gene lost 4 bases and the J gene lost 4 bases, with 16 bases spanning the gap. Germline assignment: CDR1 MGHRA and CDR2 YSYEKL. The CDR3 coding sequence is TGCGCCAGCAGCCGATTCCACGGGACTTTTAATGAAAAACTGTTTTTT. This encodes CASSRFHGTFNEKLFF.

The CDR3 DNA sequence: TGCAGCGTTGAGACCGCAGGCAGCAACTATGGCTACACCTTC. Encoded protein: CSVETAGSNYGYTF. The rearrangement links TRBV29-1 to TRBJ1-2; D not certain. This CDR3 contains 14 residues. The germline V gene encodes CDR1 SQVTM and CDR2 ANQGSEA. V lost 3 bases, J lost 2 bases, and 13 bases lay in between.

The genes are TRBV2 and TRBJ2-1; TRBD2 matches at 8 bases. The V segment lost 10 bases and the J segment 5 bases; nucleotides outside the gene matches: 16. This CDR3 region has 16 residues. Per germline, CDR1 SNHLY and CDR2 FYNNEI. The CDR3 loop is CAIGRGGSAVNNEQFF. The DNA of the CDR3 is TGTGCCATAGGACGCGGGGGGAGCGCGGTGAACAATGAGCAGTTCTTC.

This clone was counted between two and nine times. The rearrangement links TRBV4-2 to TRBJ1-2; D not certain. Germline loops: CDR1 LGHNA, CDR2 YNFKEQ. The length of the CDR3 is 12 residues. Trimming stripped 1 base from V and 8 bases from J, with 8 bases between. The CDR3 is CASSQVLGGYTF. The CDR3 DNA reads as TGTGCCAGCAGCCAAGTGCTGGGCGGCTACACCTTC.

The rearrangement joins TRBV27 to TRBJ2-3; 9 nucleotides align to TRBD2. This CDR3 is built from 14 residues. The germline gives CDR1 MNHEY, CDR2 SMNVEV (reference sequence). After removal of 5 bases from V and 6 bases from J, the junction contained 6 bases not matched to a gene. Here the CDR3 reads CASSIGLALDTQYF. Written as DNA, the CDR3 is TGTGCCAGCAGTATTGGACTAGCGTTGGATACGCAGTATTTT.